The rows below give T cell receptor beta chains drawn from one sample of a study of blood T cell repertoires in COVID-19. TCRdb's table, derived via immunoSEQ multiplex PCR, lists solely in-frame clones and lacks some. The table has under 50,000 clones, around 70% seen once. Source material: peripheral blood. The receptors come from an elderly man with acute or convalescent COVID-19. Both conserved end residues are part of each CDR3. Each record gives: CDR3 protein, clone size, J gene, V gene. Not all rows give a size; the values are once, few, many and, for expanded clones, a class.

CASSIGRLLRNQPQHF,NA,TRBJ1-5,TRBV7-8
CASSLQGDEQFF,NA,TRBJ2-1,TRBV7-3
CASSQGGMNTEAFF,NA,TRBJ1-1,TRBV6-5
CASSQGGTGSYNEQFF,NA,TRBJ2-1,TRBV3-1/TRBV3-2
CATSGRFSSYEQYF,NA,TRBJ2-7,TRBV24-1
CASSQETSGDEQYF,NA,TRBJ2-7,TRBV4-1
CASSLLAGGSSYEQYF,NA,TRBJ2-7,TRBV28
CASSVATGGNTEAFF,NA,TRBJ1-1,TRBV9
CASSLTGGSGRGLTDTQYF,NA,TRBJ2-3,TRBV7-2
CASSPGREYVEQYF,NA,TRBJ2-7,TRBV18
CASSLVGDFGVGEAFF,NA,TRBJ1-1,TRBV5-1
CASRGGGAGANVLTF,NA,TRBJ2-6,TRBV5-1
CAISPSGTWPYEQYF,few,TRBJ2-7,TRBV10-3
CATSRDEASTDTQYF,NA,TRBJ2-3,TRBV15
CASSLVSRGTGELFF,NA,TRBJ2-2,TRBV5-1
CASSQPENEQFF,NA,TRBJ2-1,TRBV4-2
CASSLGIGGPLEAFF,NA,TRBJ1-1,TRBV4-3
CASSRTGAGQPQHF,NA,TRBJ1-5,TRBV6-5
CASSVGSRTENTEAFF,NA,TRBJ1-1,TRBV9
CASSDRGNTEAFF,few,TRBJ1-1,TRBV19
CASSRRGAATNEKLFF,NA,TRBJ1-4,TRBV7-9
CASRYGGGGSGNTIYF,NA,TRBJ1-3,TRBV6-5
CASSRTSGNPGGEQFF,NA,TRBJ2-1,TRBV11-3
CAWLAGGLTGELFF,NA,TRBJ2-2,TRBV30
CASEGETKVGYEQYF,NA,TRBJ2-7,TRBV30
CASRPDYREQFF,NA,TRBJ2-1,TRBV6-2/TRBV6-3
CASSSTTSGVSYEQYF,few,TRBJ2-7,TRBV28
CASSLGATGRQPQHF,NA,TRBJ1-5,TRBV7-2
CAWLRRNTGGNTIYF,NA,TRBJ1-3,TRBV30
CASSPLQEPLHF,NA,TRBJ1-6,TRBV27
CASSYLTGGSGANVLTF,NA,TRBJ2-6,TRBV11-2
CASGQETAEQYF,NA,TRBJ2-7,TRBV12-5
CASSLPRTDTQYF,NA,TRBJ2-3,TRBV5-6
CASSLGRGARSTDTQYF,NA,TRBJ2-3,TRBV19
CASSSVGGFGETQYF,NA,TRBJ2-5,TRBV5-1
CASSVATSGGQETQYF,NA,TRBJ2-5,TRBV9
CASRREEYNYGYTF,few,TRBJ1-2,TRBV2
CASSLTGSYNEQFF,NA,TRBJ2-1,TRBV5-4
CASSPQVQTSGYEQYF,NA,TRBJ2-7,TRBV18
CASSPQGGTNEQFF,few,TRBJ2-1,TRBV7-2
CASSYWGTGVIETQYF,NA,TRBJ2-5,TRBV6-5
CASSFGTGSAEQFF,NA,TRBJ2-1,TRBV7-9
CASSSGAGLEEKLFF,NA,TRBJ1-4,TRBV5-1
CASSDPSGSSYNEQFF,NA,TRBJ2-1,TRBV6-4